This is a list of T cell receptor beta chains from one sample in a study of shared clonotypes between healthy human individuals. Measured with immunoSEQ multiplex PCR; TCRdb has only the in-frame clones, and not every one. The sample carries more than 2 million clones, approximately 95% recorded once. The sample taken for sequencing was naive CD8+ T cells sorted from blood. These receptors were taken from a young man in good health. Both conserved end residues are part of each CDR3. D genes are given only for firm matches. A clone size is listed for some rows: how often the clone was seen (once, few, many), or a class if it is expanded.

J gene: TRBJ2-5
D gene: TRBD2
CDR3 length: 14
clone size: NA
V gene: TRBV30
CDR3 DNA: TGTGCCTGGAGTGTAGGACTAGCATGGGAGACCCAGTACTTC
CDR3 protein: CAWSVGLAWETQYF

J gene: TRBJ1-1
D gene: NA
CDR3 length: 13
clone size: once
V gene: TRBV28
CDR3 DNA: TGTGCCAGCAGTTTCAGTATGAACACTGAAGCTTTCTTT
CDR3 protein: CASSFSMNTEAFF

J gene: TRBJ2-7
D gene: TRBD1
CDR3 length: 15
clone size: NA
V gene: TRBV19
CDR3 DNA: TGTGCCAGTACCCCTAGGGGACAGAGTCCCTACGAGCAGTACTTC
CDR3 protein: CASTPRGQSPYEQYF

J gene: TRBJ2-2
D gene: TRBD2
CDR3 length: 15
clone size: NA
V gene: TRBV6-5
CDR3 DNA: TGTGCCAGCAGTTATTACAAGGGAGGGAACGGGGAGCTGTTTTTT
CDR3 protein: CASSYYKGGNGELFF

J gene: TRBJ1-3
D gene: NA
CDR3 length: 15
clone size: NA
V gene: TRBV14
CDR3 DNA: TGTGCCAGCAGCCAATCTTTTTCGGTTGGAAACACCATATATTTT
CDR3 protein: CASSQSFSVGNTIYF

J gene: TRBJ2-7
D gene: NA
CDR3 length: 14
clone size: NA
V gene: TRBV13
CDR3 DNA: TGTGCCAGCAGCCCCGACGGGAAATCCTACGAGCAGTACTTC
CDR3 protein: CASSPDGKSYEQYF

J gene: TRBJ1-1
D gene: NA
CDR3 length: 13
clone size: NA
V gene: TRBV28
CDR3 DNA: TGTGCCAGCAGTGAGCAGGGAGCCACTGAAGCTTTCTTT
CDR3 protein: CASSEQGATEAFF

J gene: TRBJ2-7
D gene: NA
CDR3 length: 15
clone size: NA
V gene: TRBV7-9
CDR3 DNA: TGTGCCAGCAGCTTGGGGGCGTCGGATCCTTACGAGCAGTACTTC
CDR3 protein: CASSLGASDPYEQYF

J gene: TRBJ1-5
D gene: TRBD1
CDR3 length: 14
clone size: NA
V gene: TRBV5-6
CDR3 DNA: TGTGCCAGCAGCCCTGACAGGGGCTCTCAGCCCCAGCATTTT
CDR3 protein: CASSPDRGSQPQHF

J gene: TRBJ1-1
D gene: NA
CDR3 length: 14
clone size: NA
V gene: TRBV9
CDR3 DNA: TGTGCCAGCAGCGCGGGACTTATTAACACTGAAGCTTTCTTT
CDR3 protein: CASSAGLINTEAFF

J gene: TRBJ1-1
D gene: NA
CDR3 length: 12
clone size: NA
V gene: TRBV30
CDR3 DNA: TGTGCCTGGAGTGAAATGAACACTGAAGCTTTCTTT
CDR3 protein: CAWSEMNTEAFF

J gene: TRBJ2-7
D gene: TRBD1
CDR3 length: 17
clone size: NA
V gene: TRBV25-1
CDR3 DNA: TGTGCCAGCAGTGAACAAGGACAGGGGAGTTTATCCTACGAGCAGTACTTC
CDR3 protein: CASSEQGQGSLSYEQYF

J gene: TRBJ2-2
D gene: NA
CDR3 length: 15
clone size: NA
V gene: TRBV10-3
CDR3 DNA: TGTGCCATCAGTGATTCGGGGGTGAACACCGGGGAGCTGTTTTTT
CDR3 protein: CAISDSGVNTGELFF

J gene: TRBJ2-7
D gene: TRBD1
CDR3 length: 16
clone size: NA
V gene: TRBV18
CDR3 DNA: TGTGCCAGCTCACCCGCGGGACAGGGAGATTCCTACGAGCAGTACTTC
CDR3 protein: CASSPAGQGDSYEQYF

J gene: TRBJ2-7
D gene: TRBD1
CDR3 length: 17
clone size: once
V gene: TRBV7-7
CDR3 DNA: TGTGCTAGCGCCCCGGGCTCGGGGGGACAGGGGCTAAACGAGCAGTACTTC
CDR3 protein: CASAPGSGGQGLNEQYF

J gene: TRBJ1-4
D gene: NA
CDR3 length: 16
clone size: once
V gene: TRBV28
CDR3 DNA: TGTGCCAGCAGTACCGACAGAGAGGGGACTAATGAAAAACTGTTTTTT
CDR3 protein: CASSTDREGTNEKLFF

J gene: TRBJ2-7
D gene: NA
CDR3 length: 15
clone size: NA
V gene: TRBV5-1
CDR3 DNA: TGCGCCAGCAGCTCAACCGGGACAACACACTACGAGCAGTACTTC
CDR3 protein: CASSSTGTTHYEQYF

J gene: TRBJ2-1
D gene: NA
CDR3 length: 15
clone size: NA
V gene: TRBV6-5
CDR3 DNA: TGTGCCAGCAGTTACTTAGTAGACAGGTACAATGAGCAGTTCTTC
CDR3 protein: CASSYLVDRYNEQFF

J gene: TRBJ1-5
D gene: NA
CDR3 length: 14
clone size: NA
V gene: TRBV16
CDR3 DNA: TGTGCCAGCAGCCAATCCGGGGGGAATCAGCCCCAGCATTTT
CDR3 protein: CASSQSGGNQPQHF

J gene: TRBJ2-7
D gene: NA
CDR3 length: 13
clone size: few
V gene: TRBV6-5
CDR3 DNA: TGTGCCAGCAGTTACGGACAGAGCTACGAGCAGTACTTC
CDR3 protein: CASSYGQSYEQYF

J gene: TRBJ2-2
D gene: NA
CDR3 length: 15
clone size: NA
V gene: TRBV11-2
CDR3 DNA: TGTGCCAGCAGCTTACCTGGCGGGAACACCGGGGAGCTGTTTTTT
CDR3 protein: CASSLPGGNTGELFF

J gene: TRBJ1-4
D gene: NA
CDR3 length: 13
clone size: NA
V gene: TRBV2
CDR3 DNA: TGTGCCAGCATAGGGGGGACTAATGAAAAACTGTTTTTT
CDR3 protein: CASIGGTNEKLFF

J gene: TRBJ1-1
D gene: TRBD1
CDR3 length: 15
clone size: NA
V gene: TRBV25-1
CDR3 DNA: TGTGCCAGCAGTCCCCGGGACAGATTGAACACTGAAGCTTTCTTT
CDR3 protein: CASSPRDRLNTEAFF

J gene: TRBJ1-2
D gene: NA
CDR3 length: 14
clone size: NA
V gene: TRBV7-9
CDR3 DNA: TGTGCCAGCAGCTCCGGGGGCGCTAACTATGGCTACACCTTC
CDR3 protein: CASSSGGANYGYTF

J gene: TRBJ1-1
D gene: NA
CDR3 length: 11
clone size: NA
V gene: TRBV20-1
CDR3 DNA: TGCAGTGCTAGAGCTGGCACTGAAGCTTTCTTT
CDR3 protein: CSARAGTEAFF

J gene: TRBJ1-1
D gene: NA
CDR3 length: 15
clone size: few
V gene: TRBV7-9
CDR3 DNA: TGTGCCAGCAGCCGGACAGACCGCATGAACACTGAAGCTTTCTTT
CDR3 protein: CASSRTDRMNTEAFF

J gene: TRBJ2-5
D gene: NA
CDR3 length: 13
clone size: once
V gene: TRBV30
CDR3 DNA: TGTGCCTGGAGTGTACTGGAAGGGTTTAGCCAGTACTTC
CDR3 protein: CAWSVLEGFSQYF

J gene: TRBJ2-2
D gene: NA
CDR3 length: 16
clone size: NA
V gene: TRBV7-9
CDR3 DNA: TGTGCCAGCAGCTTAGTCGGGGATCTTAACACCGGGGAGCTGTTTTTT
CDR3 protein: CASSLVGDLNTGELFF

J gene: TRBJ2-3
D gene: NA
CDR3 length: 12
clone size: NA
V gene: TRBV7-2
CDR3 DNA: TGTGCCAGCAGCTTTCCCACAGATACGCAGTATTTT
CDR3 protein: CASSFPTDTQYF